This T cell receptor beta chain was obtained from a study of HIV-infected patients and healthy controls. At the level of the study: All patients had undetectable virus after a further year of therapy, about 70% of the 16 by the second bleed. Total CDR3 counts per chain did not differ significantly between patients and controls.

Follow-up blood was drawn about 14 weeks, roughly three months, after antiretroviral therapy began. No cell fractionation was done, so the repertoire covers all unsorted peripheral blood T cells. A 2.5 ml peripheral blood sample was taken for RNA. The V end lost 6 bases, the J end lost 3 bases, and 5 bases lay between the germline ends. Germline CDR1 and CDR2: WSHSY and SAAADI. The CDR3 consists of 11 residues. About 500 ng RNA was reverse transcribed with alpha and beta constant-region primers. Using multiplexing indices, alpha and beta chain libraries were generated apart by chain-specific third strand synthesis. A 12-nucleotide barcode per molecule came from two concatenated random hexamers added pre-amplification. TCRdb analysed the 5' RACE reads with MiXCR anew, one entry per CDR3 protein. The data show 10,000 to 11,000 distinct CDR3 sequences, over 5% seen once. This clonotype was found many times.

The material sequenced was blood, taken during antiretroviral therapy. The J gene is TRBJ1-1, the V gene TRBV10-2; no firm D call. The receptor comes from an adult with HIV infection. The donor label of this sample is uncertain. The CDR3 sequence: CASREDTEAFF. As DNA, the CDR3 is TGCGCCAGCAGGGAAGACACTGAAGCTTTCTTT.